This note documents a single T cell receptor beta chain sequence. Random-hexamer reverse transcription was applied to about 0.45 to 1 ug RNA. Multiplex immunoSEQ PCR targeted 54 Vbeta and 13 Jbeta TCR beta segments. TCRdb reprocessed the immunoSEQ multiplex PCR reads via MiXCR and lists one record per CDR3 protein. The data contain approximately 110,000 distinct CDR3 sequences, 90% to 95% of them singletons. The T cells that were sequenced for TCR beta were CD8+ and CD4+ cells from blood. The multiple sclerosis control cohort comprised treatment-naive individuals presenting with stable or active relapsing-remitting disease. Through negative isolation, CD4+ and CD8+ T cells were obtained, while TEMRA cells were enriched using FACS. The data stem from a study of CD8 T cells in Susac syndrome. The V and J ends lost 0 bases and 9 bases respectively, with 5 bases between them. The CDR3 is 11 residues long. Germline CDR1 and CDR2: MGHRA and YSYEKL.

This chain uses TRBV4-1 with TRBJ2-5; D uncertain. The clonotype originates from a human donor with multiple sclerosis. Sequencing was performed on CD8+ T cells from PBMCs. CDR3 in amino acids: CASSQDGSQYF. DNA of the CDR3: TGCGCCAGCAGCCAAGATGGGTCCCAGTACTTC.